Included here is one T cell receptor beta chain sequence, with context. As yet, its antigen is unknown. Assay: immunoSEQ multiplex PCR; the TCRdb copy retains only in-frame clones and omits some. The sample holds over 90,000 clones, 89% seen once. These data come from a study of PD-1 blockade in classical Hodgkin lymphoma. The study, taken as a whole, reports: Complete responders' baseline diversity resembled that of newly diagnosed patients.

Every patient relapsed after autologous stem cell transplantation, and brentuximab vedotin exposure varied. V dropped 0 bases and J dropped 3; count of bases not matched to a gene: 6. CDR1 is SGHDT and CDR2 is YYEEEE in the germline V gene. The CDR3 is 16 amino acids. The sequenced sample was peripheral blood mononuclear cells (PBMCs), obtained before the second cycle of nivolumab. The TCR originated in a human donor with classical Hodgkin lymphoma. This chain connects TRBV5-6 to TRBJ2-7; 10 nucleotides line up with TRBD1. CDR3 sequence: CASSLGQGAIGYEQYF. CDR3 nucleotides: TGTGCCAGCAGCTTGGGACAGGGGGCGATTGGCTACGAGCAGTACTTC.